This TCR beta chain appears in the sequencing data of a study of cytomegalovirus exposure and HLA in healthy donors. Overall study results and limits: An analysis that came later showed most CMV-associated TCR beta chains appearing HLA-restricted. In a later analysis, donors in an Asian-associated ancestry cluster reportedly had fewer N-insertions in productive TCRs than the cohort mean.

The PCR ran on 60 Vbeta and 13 Jbeta primers. Generated by immunoSEQ multiplex PCR, the TCRdb table keeps only in-frame clones and is missing some. Counted here are 150,000 or so clones, more than 70% occurring once; the ten biggest clones make up 6.3%. As for this clone: As yet, its antigen is unknown.

CDR3 length equals 12 residues. Germline V CDR1 and CDR2: SNHLY, FYNNEI. Between the trimmed V and J ends, which lost 6 bases and 5 bases, there was a span of 11 bases. The rearrangement joins TRBV2 to TRBJ2-7; perhaps TRBD2 as D (6 bases). The sequence derives from a male donor in good health and CMV-seropositive. Specimen: PBMCs. As DNA, the CDR3 is TGTGCCAGCAGGGAGGGGTCAGACGAGCAGTACTTC. Translating gives CASREGSDEQYF.